These 8 T cell receptor beta chains came from one sample sequenced in a study of blood T cells in healthy people across ages. A second roughly 7 to 11 cycle PCR used barcoded and J-beta primers. TCRdb re-called the 5' RACE reads with MiXCR, one entry per CDR3 protein. The sample lists about 720,000 distinct CDR3 sequences, over 20% occurring once. Sequencing was done on a sample of blood. Source of these receptors: a man between 65 and 85 years old in good health.

J is TRBJ2-7 and V is TRBV20-1, with TRBD2 matching over 10 bases. Judging by the DNA end, TRBJ2-1 fits better; the J call may be wrong. The CDR3 is 16 residues long. Germline loops: CDR1 DFQATT, CDR2 SNEGSKA (reference sequence). Here the CDR3 reads CSARDPTSGPYNEQFF. CDR3 DNA sequence: TGCAGTGCTAGAGATCCGACTAGCGGGCCATACAATGAGCAGTTCTTC.

This clonotype showed up just a few times. The chain links TRBV3-1 to TRBJ2-3; 11 bases agree with TRBD2. The CDR3 is 15 amino acids. V shed 5 bases and J 6 bases; nucleotides not matched to a gene: 7. The germline gives CDR1 LGHDT, CDR2 YNNKEL (reference sequence). Here the CDR3 reads CASSRLAGFVDTQYF. The CDR3 DNA follows: TGTGCCAGCAGCAGACTAGCGGGGTTTGTTGATACGCAGTATTTT.

The chain carries TRBV20-1 and TRBJ1-1; D not certain. V was pared by 2 bases and J by 1 base, with 14 bases between. The CDR3 extends over 15 amino acids. CDR1 and CDR2 (germline): DFQATT, SNEGSKA (reference sequence). The CDR3 coding sequence is TGCAGTGCTAGAAGACCCTCGGGTCAGAACACTGAAGCTTTCTTT. This codes for CSARRPSGQNTEAFF.

This clonotype was counted between two and nine times. V gene TRBV10-1 combines with J gene TRBJ2-4; tentative D call: TRBD1 (6 bases). Germline CDR1 reads WNHNN; CDR2 reads SYGVQD (reference sequence). This CDR3 comprises 16 residues. Trimming stripped 6 bases from V and 3 bases from J, with 18 bases between. The CDR3 here is CASSYIQGKGKNIQYF. The CDR3 DNA reads TGCGCCAGCAGCTACATACAGGGAAAGGGCAAAAACATTCAGTACTTC.

The chain couples TRBV6-5 to TRBJ1-2; D perhaps matches TRBD1 (6 bases). CDR1 and CDR2 from the germline V gene are MNHEY and SVGAGI. This CDR3 is 20 amino acids long. Trimming left V 4 bases short and J 2 bases short, with 29 bases between. CDR3 protein: CASSSTHGGGTKDKNYGYTF. Written as DNA, the CDR3 is TGTGCCAGCAGTTCAACCCATGGAGGGGGGACTAAAGACAAGAACTATGGCTACACCTTC.

This chain connects TRBV5-1 to TRBJ2-6; TRBD2 might be the D (5 bases). CDR3 size: 15 residues. Per the germline V gene, CDR1 is SGHRS and CDR2 is YFSETQ. Trimming removed 4 bases from V and 1 base from J, with 9 bases in between. CDR3 in amino acids: CASSTRTSGANVLTF. CDR3 coding DNA: TGCGCCAGCAGCACCCGGACTTCTGGGGCCAACGTCCTGACTTTC.

This clonotype has ten or more counts. J is TRBJ2-5 and V is TRBV29-1, with D unclear. The germline CDR1 and CDR2 sequences are SQVTM and ANQGSEA. There are 12 residues in the CDR3. Trimming pared 3 bases from V and 3 bases from J, leaving 8 bases between. CDR3 sequence reads: CSVEDVEETQYF. The CDR3 DNA reads as TGCAGCGTTGAGGACGTCGAAGAGACCCAGTACTTC. The full variable domain, completed using reference TRBV29-1 and TRBJ2-5, is SAVISQKPSRDICQRGTSLTIQCQVDSQVTMMFWYRQQPGQSLTLIATANQGSEATYESGFVIDKFPISRPNLTFSTLTVSNMSPEDSSIYLCSVEDVEETQYFGPGTRLLVL.

Many counts were recorded for this clonotype. The chain links TRBV12-3 or TRBV12-4 to TRBJ2-7; a possible D gene is TRBD1 (5 bases). Trimming took off 3 bases at V and 3 bases at J, with 9 bases between the two ends. This CDR3 has 13 residues. CDR3 nucleotides: TGTGCCAGCAGTTTTAGGGGCGGCTACGAGCAGTACTTC. Translating it yields CASSFRGGYEQYF.